These T cell receptor beta chains were read from a single sample in a study of siplizumab effects on memory and regulatory T cells. Profiled with immunoSEQ multiplex PCR; TCRdb holds only in-frame clones, not every one. The table shows 75,000 to 100,000 clones, with 94% occurring only once. Input material: non-Treg CD4+ T cells sorted from blood. The source is a human donor in good health. The conserved cysteine and the conserved F or W are not part of the CDR3 here.

J: TRBJ2-7; V: TRBV27; CDR3: ASSFGGSGNEQY
J: TRBJ2-5; V: TRBV5-1; CDR3: ASSLVAGVETQY
J: TRBJ2-1; V: TRBV6-1; CDR3: ASRQGKDEQF
J: TRBJ1-2; V: TRBV7-2; CDR3: ASSFTTYGYT
J: TRBJ2-3; V: TRBV4-3; CDR3: ASSPSGATDTQY
J: TRBJ1-2; V: TRBV5-6; CDR3: ASSFPTGFVDYGYT
J: TRBJ2-7; V: TRBV18; CDR3: ASSPLETGGLIEQY
J: TRBJ2-7; V: TRBV6-1; CDR3: ASSFERSYEQY
J: TRBJ2-1; V: TRBV5-1; CDR3: ASSLLAGAHSYNEQF
J: TRBJ2-7; V: TRBV19; CDR3: ASSIGRASYEQY
J: TRBJ2-2; V: TRBV6-1; CDR3: ASKTLTEELF
J: TRBJ2-3; V: TRBV6-5; CDR3: ASSRGPTSTDTQY
J: TRBJ2-3; V: TRBV30; CDR3: AWSVHFRLAGGITDTQY
J: TRBJ1-1; V: TRBV6-5; CDR3: ASSYRDSNTEAF
J: TRBJ1-1; V: TRBV11-2; CDR3: ASSLQGWSTEAF
J: TRBJ2-1; V: TRBV11-2; CDR3: ASSLGNDNEQF
J: TRBJ2-5; V: TRBV5-1; CDR3: ASSLVETQY
J: TRBJ2-1; V: TRBV9; CDR3: AKRNEQF
J: TRBJ2-5; V: TRBV7-9; CDR3: ASRLGGSQETQY
J: TRBJ1-2; V: TRBV25-1; CDR3: ASSEHFTDGYT
J: TRBJ2-3; V: TRBV5-1; CDR3: ASRTSGGTDTQY
J: TRBJ2-7; V: TRBV30; CDR3: AWSVRLSYEQY
J: TRBJ1-2; V: TRBV7-9; CDR3: ASSFETGQTDGYT
J: TRBJ2-7; V: TRBV19; CDR3: ASRRTSGRYEQY
J: TRBJ1-3; V: TRBV2; CDR3: ASRAGMGNTIY
J: TRBJ2-5; V: TRBV19; CDR3: ASSIVVQGGTQY
J: TRBJ2-7; V: TRBV5-4; CDR3: ASSLVPSYEQY
J: TRBJ2-4; V: TRBV11-3; CDR3: ASSLDGTSAWENIQY
J: TRBJ1-2; V: TRBV5-1; CDR3: ASSLEGPGPARGYT
J: TRBJ2-5; V: TRBV20-1; CDR3: SAVYGETQY
J: TRBJ2-7; V: TRBV5-1; CDR3: ASSFPLGERDDYEQY
J: TRBJ2-7; V: TRBV7-6; CDR3: ASSLELAGNEQY
J: TRBJ2-2; V: TRBV5-6; CDR3: ASSVFARFANTGELF
J: TRBJ2-1; V: TRBV5-4; CDR3: ASSRPVMGEQF
J: TRBJ2-7; V: TRBV6-1; CDR3: ASSARGGGASDEQY
J: TRBJ2-2; V: TRBV18; CDR3: ASSGTGAVNTGELF
J: TRBJ1-2; V: TRBV4-1; CDR3: ASSQRDKKGYGYT
J: TRBJ1-3; V: TRBV9; CDR3: ASSASGTVSGNTIY
J: TRBJ2-7; V: TRBV6-5; CDR3: ASSYSSGTSYEQY
J: TRBJ2-3; V: TRBV19; CDR3: ASSTGPGSGDTQY
J: TRBJ2-3; V: TRBV19; CDR3: ASSPSGTDTQY
J: TRBJ2-1; V: TRBV5-1; CDR3: ASSRQEPYNEQF
J: TRBJ2-2; V: TRBV19; CDR3: ASSFDRAGELF
J: TRBJ2-3; V: TRBV5-1; CDR3: ASSLAGASTDTQY
J: TRBJ1-2; V: TRBV5-1; CDR3: ASSLVGTGPPGPGYT
J: TRBJ2-7; V: TRBV9; CDR3: ASSVGASGIEQY
J: TRBJ1-6; V: TRBV27; CDR3: ASSDPQGASYNSPLH
J: TRBJ2-2; V: TRBV12-5; CDR3: AGLWGGELF
J: TRBJ1-2; V: TRBV10-3; CDR3: AISRQTGVLIGYT
J: TRBJ1-5; V: TRBV30; CDR3: AWNTGSSNQPQH
J: TRBJ2-5; V: TRBV5-1; CDR3: ASRQQGQGQETQY
J: TRBJ2-5; V: TRBV2; CDR3: ASSGDRVAETQY
J: TRBJ2-3; V: TRBV7-9; CDR3: ASSLGGGLGTDTQY
J: TRBJ1-5; V: TRBV30; CDR3: AWSTGTSRQPQH